Listed here is a single TCR beta chain. These data come from a study of Ad26.COV2.S vaccination and SARS-CoV-2 variants. Study details: COV1001, an Ad26.COV2.S trial, supplied this vaccine-arm donor. Donor got 5x10^10 or 1x10^11 viral particles of Ad26.COV2.S.

V was cut by 0 bases and J by 0 bases, with 8 bases left in between. This CDR3 is built from 15 residues. Looked up from germline, CDR1 is SGHAT and CDR2 is FQNNGV. The protocol was immunoSEQ multiplex PCR, while the TCRdb copy is restricted to in-frame clones and leaves out a portion. The sample records around 350,000 clones, roughly 85% being singletons. Treatment reported: some 20 received Ad26.COV2.S at low or high dose, single or two shots; roughly five received placebo; per-sample allocation not given. The samples were gathered on day 63 after the first injection of vaccine or placebo. Donation was by an adult aged 18-55 years who was in Boston.

The receptor comes from a person between 18 and 65 years old who received the Ad26.COV2.S COVID-19 vaccine or a placebo. The sequencing here drew on peripheral blood, taken in a trial of Ad26.COV2.S vaccine versus placebo. V usage is TRBV11-2 and J usage is TRBJ2-5; a possible D gene is TRBD2 (6 bases). The CDR3 sequence: CASSLDRGYQETQYF. The CDR3 nucleotides are TGTGCCAGCAGCTTAGACCGGGGGTACCAAGAGACCCAGTACTTC. The full variable domain, its missing parts supplied by reference TRBV11-2 and TRBJ2-5, is EAGVAQSPRYKIIEKRQSVAFWCNPISGHATLYWYQQILGQGPKLLIQFQNNGVVDDSQLPKDRFSAERLKGVDSTLKIQPAKLEDSAVYLCASSLDRGYQETQYFGPGTRLLVL.